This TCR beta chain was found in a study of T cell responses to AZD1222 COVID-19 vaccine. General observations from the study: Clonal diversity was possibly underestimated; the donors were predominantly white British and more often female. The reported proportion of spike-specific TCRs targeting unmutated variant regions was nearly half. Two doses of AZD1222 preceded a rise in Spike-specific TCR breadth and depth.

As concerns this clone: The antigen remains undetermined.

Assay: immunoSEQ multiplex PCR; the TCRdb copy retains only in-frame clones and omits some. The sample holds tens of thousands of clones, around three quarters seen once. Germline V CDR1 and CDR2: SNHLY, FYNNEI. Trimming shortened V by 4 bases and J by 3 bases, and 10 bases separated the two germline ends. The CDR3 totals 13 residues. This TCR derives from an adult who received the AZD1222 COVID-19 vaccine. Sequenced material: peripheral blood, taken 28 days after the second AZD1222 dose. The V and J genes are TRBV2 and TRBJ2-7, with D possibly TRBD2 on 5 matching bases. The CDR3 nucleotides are TGTGCCAGCAGTGCTAGCCGGCTCTACGAGCAGTACTTC. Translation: CASSASRLYEQYF. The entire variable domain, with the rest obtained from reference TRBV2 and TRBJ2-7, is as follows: EPEVTQTPSHQVTQMGQEVILRCVPISNHLYFYWYRQILGQKVEFLVSFYNNEISEKSEIFDDQFSVERPDGSNFTLKIRSTKLEDSAMYFCASSASRLYEQYFGPGTRLTVT.